Listed below are T cell receptor beta chains from one sample, sequenced in a study of blood T cell repertoires in COVID-19. TCRdb's table, derived via immunoSEQ multiplex PCR, lists solely in-frame clones and lacks some. The sample has over 65,000 clones, about 90% seen once. Sequenced input: peripheral blood. These receptors came from a man aged 45 to 65 with active COVID-19. Each CDR3 is given with its conserved first and last residue. Fields, in order: CDR3 protein, J gene, V gene, D gene. D genes are given only for firm matches.

CDR3aa: CASSLARGHVGELFF
j_gene: TRBJ2-2
v_gene: TRBV7-2
d_gene: TRBD1

CDR3aa: CASSFKEGVTQYF
j_gene: TRBJ2-5
v_gene: TRBV7-2
d_gene: NA

CDR3aa: CASSEKRRQGANEQYF
j_gene: TRBJ2-7
v_gene: TRBV6-1
d_gene: TRBD1

CDR3aa: CASSFREHQPQHF
j_gene: TRBJ1-5
v_gene: TRBV27
d_gene: NA

CDR3aa: CASSLGTGDFSYEQYF
j_gene: TRBJ2-7
v_gene: TRBV28
d_gene: TRBD1

CDR3aa: CASSPSGHNYGYTF
j_gene: TRBJ1-2
v_gene: TRBV18
d_gene: NA

CDR3aa: CASSLVGWGGGQETQYF
j_gene: TRBJ2-5
v_gene: TRBV5-1
d_gene: NA

CDR3aa: CASAPGTELAQHF
j_gene: TRBJ1-5
v_gene: TRBV12-5
d_gene: TRBD1

CDR3aa: CASSQGWGLQVNSDEQYF
j_gene: TRBJ2-7
v_gene: TRBV3-1/TRBV3-2
d_gene: TRBD2

CDR3aa: CASSLGPLNTEAFF
j_gene: TRBJ1-1
v_gene: TRBV5-1
d_gene: NA

CDR3aa: CASSWGRGWEETQYF
j_gene: TRBJ2-5
v_gene: TRBV9
d_gene: NA

CDR3aa: CASSAPPITGAPNYGYTF
j_gene: TRBJ1-2
v_gene: TRBV21-1
d_gene: NA

CDR3aa: CASSSDREREEQYF
j_gene: TRBJ2-7
v_gene: TRBV6-2/TRBV6-3
d_gene: TRBD1